The entry below gives a single T cell receptor beta chain sequence along with its context. The CDR3 is made up of 16 amino acids. V lost 2 bases, J lost 4 bases, and 18 bases lay in between. Germline V gives CDR1 SGHTA, CDR2 FQGTGA. The assay was run at deep level. The material for each subset, its genomic DNA, was split evenly across several immunoSEQ plates. Unsorted PBMC contributed 250 to 300 ng DNA, roughly 30,000 T cell genomes, to each replicate PCR. The table came from immunoSEQ multiplex PCR; TCRdb's copy has only in-frame clones and leaves some out. Counted here are fewer than 550,000 clones, 75% to 80% occurring once; the ten biggest clones make up 9.5% to 15%. The source of the sample is a study of shared clonotypes between healthy human individuals. About 100 million PBMCs were counted before genomic DNA extraction.

This sequence was found in a woman between 35 and 50 years old in good health. Some clones in this sample may be carry-over from other donors' samples. The V call is TRBV7-3, the J call TRBJ2-7; D possibly uses TRBD1 or TRBD2 (5 bases each). Material for sequencing was PBMCs. Here the CDR3 DNA reads TGTGCCAGCAGCTTACAAGCCGGGACCCCGATATACGAGCAGTACTTC. Encoded protein: CASSLQAGTPIYEQYF.